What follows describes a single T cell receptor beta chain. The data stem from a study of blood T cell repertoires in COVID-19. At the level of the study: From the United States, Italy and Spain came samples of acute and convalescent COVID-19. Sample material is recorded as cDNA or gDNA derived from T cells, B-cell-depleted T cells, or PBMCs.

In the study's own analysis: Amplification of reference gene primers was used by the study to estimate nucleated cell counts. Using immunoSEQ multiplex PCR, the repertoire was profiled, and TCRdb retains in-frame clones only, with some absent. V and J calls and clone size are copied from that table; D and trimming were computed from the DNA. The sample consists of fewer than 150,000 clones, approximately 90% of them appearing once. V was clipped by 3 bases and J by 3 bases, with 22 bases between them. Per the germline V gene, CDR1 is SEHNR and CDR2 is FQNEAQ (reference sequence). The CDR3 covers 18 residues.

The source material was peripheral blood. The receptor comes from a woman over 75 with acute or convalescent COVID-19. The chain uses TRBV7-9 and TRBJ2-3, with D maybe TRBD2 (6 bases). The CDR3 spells CASSLLTGLTIRTDTQYF. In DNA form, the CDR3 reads TGTGCCAGCAGCTTGCTAACGGGACTCACTATCAGGACAGATACGCAGTATTTT.